Each of the 32 T cell receptor beta chains below was sequenced from the same sample in a study of blood T cell repertoires in COVID-19. Measured with immunoSEQ multiplex PCR; TCRdb has only the in-frame clones, and not every one. Seen here are about 320,000 clones, 87% observed once, and the top ten hold approximately 5.4%. Sequences were obtained from PBMCs or T cells enriched from blood (not recorded which). These receptors all come from a woman aged 25 to 39 who had recovered from COVID-19.

This sequence joins TRBV5-3 and TRBJ2-1; the match to TRBD2 covers 7 bases. TRBV5-3 is labeled an ORF, and its function is uncertain. The CDR3 extends over 13 amino acids. J was trimmed by 10 bases and V by 3 bases; bases with no gene match: 7. Here the CDR3 DNA reads TGTGCCAGAAGCTATTTCGCGGGGGAGGAGCAGTTCTTC. It specifies CARSYFAGEEQFF.

This rearrangement joins TRBV27 to TRBJ1-2; perhaps TRBD1 as D (6 bases). The V gene lost 4 bases and the J gene lost 9 bases, with 12 bases spanning the gap. Germline loops: CDR1 MNHEY, CDR2 SMNVEV (reference sequence). This CDR3 comprises 12 residues. The CDR3 loop reads CASSSQGLRYTF. In DNA, the CDR3 is TGTGCCAGCAGTTCCCAGGGGTTACGCTACACCTTC.

The chain uses TRBV13 and TRBJ2-1; TRBD1 matches 11 bases. Unmatched junction bases numbered 7, after V lost 4 bases and J lost 8 bases. The CDR3 is 15 residues long. Germline assignment: CDR1 PRHDT and CDR2 FYEKMQ (reference sequence). CDR3 bases: TGTGCCAGCAGCTCCTCCGGGACAGGGGGTTATGAGCAGTTCTTC. Protein product: CASSSSGTGGYEQFF.

The J gene is TRBJ2-3, the V gene TRBV5-5, with 8 bases identical to TRBD1. Germline V gene data show CDR1 as SGHKS and CDR2 as YYEKEE (reference sequence). The V segment lost 3 bases and the J segment 4 bases; nucleotides outside the gene matches: 7. This CDR3 is 15 amino acids long. The chain's CDR3 is CASSSIRGRPDTQYF. In nucleotides, the CDR3 is TGTGCCAGCAGCTCGATCAGGGGGCGTCCAGATACGCAGTATTTT.

The chain recombines TRBV11-1 with TRBJ1-2; 7 bases fit TRBD1. CDR1 SGHAT and CDR2 FQDESV come from the germline V gene (reference sequence). The V gene end was trimmed by 6 bases and the J gene end by 2 bases; junction bases not matched to a gene: 6. This CDR3 contains 14 residues. This chain's CDR3 is CASSTRGQNYGYTF. The DNA for the CDR3 is TGTGCCAGCAGTACCCGGGGACAGAACTATGGCTACACCTTC.

This chain joins TRBV27 and TRBJ1-2; D not resolved. The germline V gene encodes CDR1 MNHEY and CDR2 SMNVEV (reference sequence). The CDR3 has 16 residues. The V and J ends lost 8 bases and 0 bases respectively, with 19 bases between them. CDR3 coding DNA: TGTGCCAGCGGAGGTGGTAGGGCCCTTACTAACTATGGCTACACCTTC. Translation: CASGGGRALTNYGYTF.

With respect to this clone: An end of the junction does not agree with germline; a read error may underlie this. The J gene is TRBJ1-2, the V gene TRBV7-2; D gene ambiguous. This CDR3 has 9 amino acids. From germline, CDR1 is SGHTA and CDR2 FQGNSA. The chain's CDR3 is CASSLAFAF. Written as DNA, the CDR3 is TGTGCCAGCAGCTTAGCGTTCGCCTTC.

V gene TRBV4-2 combines with J gene TRBJ1-6, with TRBD1 as a possible D gene (5 bases). The CDR3 runs to 17 residues. Germline lookup yields CDR1 LGHNA and CDR2 YNFKEQ. The germline V and J ends were trimmed by 1 base and 0 bases, with 10 bases remaining between them. CDR3 sequence: CASSQANRGSYNSPLHF. DNA for the CDR3: TGTGCCAGCAGCCAAGCCAATAGGGGCTCCTATAATTCACCCCTCCACTTT.

The V gene is TRBV5-1, the J gene TRBJ2-7; D possibly corresponds to TRBD1 (6 bases). There are 14 residues in the CDR3. Trimming removed 3 bases at V and 0 bases at J, with 10 bases between. Looked up from germline, CDR1 is SGHRS and CDR2 is YFSETQ. As DNA, the CDR3 is TGCGCCAGCAGCTGGCAAGGGGGCTCCTACGAGCAGTACTTC. This translates into CASSWQGGSYEQYF. Combining the CDR3 with reference TRBV5-1 and TRBJ2-7 gives the whole variable domain KAGVTQTPRYLIKTRGQQVTLSCSPISGHRSVSWYQQTPGQGLQFLFEYFSETQRNKGNFPGRFSGRQFSNSRSEMNVSTLELGDSALYLCASSWQGGSYEQYFGPGTRLTVT.

As for this clone: The same CDR3 arises from other DNA sequences in this sample as well. J is TRBJ1-4 and V is TRBV10-3; D is uncertain. The V end lost 3 bases, the J end lost 8 bases, and 13 bases lay between the germline ends. The CDR3 is made up of 14 amino acids. Germline V gene sequence: CDR1 ENHRY, CDR2 SYGVKD. The CDR3 protein is CAISETGTNEKLFF. In nucleotides, the CDR3 is TGTGCCATCAGTGAAACGGGTACCAACGAAAAACTGTTTTTT.

The rearrangement joins TRBV7-8 to TRBJ1-1; 7 bases fit TRBD1. The trim removed 5 bases at V and 0 bases at J, leaving 3 bases unmatched. Germline CDR1 and CDR2: SGHVS and FQNEAQ. The CDR3 has 14 amino acids. Written as DNA, the CDR3 is TGTGCCAGCAGCCCCGGGACAGTGAACACTGAAGCTTTCTTT. This translates into CASSPGTVNTEAFF.

The rearrangement links TRBV9 to TRBJ1-2; D remains ambiguous. The CDR3 runs 14 residues. V was clipped by 4 bases and J by 4 bases, with 14 bases between them. CDR1 SGDLS and CDR2 YYNGEE come from the germline V gene. This chain's CDR3 is CASSPEGTSYGYTF. The CDR3 DNA sequence: TGTGCCAGCAGCCCTGAGGGAACCTCCTATGGCTACACCTTC.

The genes are TRBV7-6 and TRBJ2-1, with 15 bases matching TRBD2. The CDR3 covers 18 residues. V dropped 5 bases and J dropped 6; count of bases not matched to a gene: 11. CDR1 and CDR2 from the germline V gene are SGHVS and FNYEAQ. CDR3 sequence reads: CASSPSSGLAGGPNEQFF. In nucleotides, the CDR3 is TGTGCCAGCAGCCCCTCCTCAGGACTAGCGGGGGGGCCCAATGAGCAGTTCTTC.

This rearrangement joins TRBV4-1 to TRBJ2-5, with 11 nucleotides matching TRBD2. V was clipped by 0 bases and J by 5 bases; unmatched bases: 2. This CDR3 contains 15 residues. Germline assignment: CDR1 MGHRA and CDR2 YSYEKL. The CDR3 bases are TGCGCCAGCAGCCAAGAATGGACTAGCGGGGAGACCCAGTACTTC. Its protein product is CASSQEWTSGETQYF.

This rearrangement joins TRBV7-9 to TRBJ1-5; D unclear. The CDR3 runs 13 residues. Trimming left V 6 bases short and J 4 bases short, with 10 bases between. Germline V lookup: CDR1 SEHNR, CDR2 FQNEAQ (reference sequence). The CDR3 protein is CASSKSNNQPQHF. In DNA form, the CDR3 reads TGTGCCAGCAGTAAAAGCAATAATCAGCCCCAGCATTTT.

The chain employs TRBV6-2 or TRBV6-3 and TRBJ2-7; perhaps TRBD1 as D (8 bases). Between the trimmed V and J ends, which lost 5 bases and 1 base, there was a span of 21 bases. The germline V gene has CDR1 MNHEY and CDR2 SVGEGT. The CDR3 covers 17 residues. CDR3 sequence (DNA): TGTGCCAGCAGTCTACGGACAGGGAGGGTGGGATCCTACGAGCAGTACTTC. Protein: CASSLRTGRVGSYEQYF.

The chain joins TRBV9 to TRBJ2-3; unclear D gene. V gave up 2 bases and J gave up 0 bases, with 7 bases separating them. The V gene's germline CDR1 is SGDLS and CDR2 YYNGEE. The CDR3 loop spans 14 amino acids. DNA for the CDR3: TGTGCCAGCAGCGTCGACTCTAGCACAGATACGCAGTATTTT. It translates to CASSVDSSTDTQYF.

The J gene is TRBJ1-1, the V gene TRBV11-2, with 8 bases fitting TRBD1. From germline, CDR1 is SGHAT and CDR2 FQNNGV. J was trimmed by 1 base and V by 5 bases; bases with no gene match: 3. The CDR3 covers 14 residues. The CDR3 here is CASSLGQGNTEAFF. CDR3 coding DNA: TGTGCCAGCAGCCTCGGACAGGGGAACACTGAAGCTTTCTTT.

The chain has TRBV7-6 and TRBJ2-5; TRBD2 matches at 8 bases. Unmatched junction bases numbered 15, after V lost 3 bases and J lost 9 bases. The CDR3 loop spans 16 amino acids. Germline CDR1 and CDR2: SGHVS and FNYEAQ. CDR3 loop: CASSFLGKIGGAPQYF. The DNA of the CDR3 is TGTGCCAGCAGCTTTTTGGGCAAAATCGGGGGGGCGCCCCAGTACTTC.

CDR3 loop: CASSTGLAKNIQYF. The CDR3 DNA reads TGCGCCAGCAGCACTGGACTAGCCAAAAACATTCAGTACTTC. V usage is TRBV5-1 and J usage is TRBJ2-4; D may be TRBD2 (5 bases). The CDR3 length is 14 residues. Looked up from germline, CDR1 is SGHRS and CDR2 is YFSETQ. The V gene lost 4 bases and the J gene lost 0 bases, with 8 bases spanning the gap.

This chain uses TRBV30 with TRBJ1-5; TRBD1 is a possible D gene (6 bases). CDR1 GTSNPN and CDR2 SVGIG come from the germline V gene (reference sequence). Trimming left V 3 bases short and J 3 bases short, with 15 bases between. This CDR3 has 15 residues. CDR3: CAWSPLGAPNQPQHF. The CDR3 DNA reads TGTGCCTGGAGCCCCCTGGGGGCTCCCAATCAGCCCCAGCATTTT.

V is TRBV6-5 and J is TRBJ2-3; 7 bases are a match to TRBD2. This CDR3 has 15 amino acids. CDR1 and CDR2 (germline): MNHEY, SVGAGI. The ends lost 6 bases at V and 1 base at J; junction bases unmatched: 7. CDR3 sequence: CASSRARGGTDTQYF. The CDR3 nucleotides are TGTGCCAGCAGCCGCGCCCGGGGGGGCACAGATACGCAGTATTTT.

This chain uses TRBV27 with TRBJ2-2, with 10 bases identical to TRBD2. The CDR3 covers 17 residues. Germline V gene lookup returns CDR1 MNHEY and CDR2 SMNVEV (reference sequence). The V gene end was trimmed by 4 bases and the J gene end by 9 bases; junction bases not matched to a gene: 14. CDR3 residues: CASSSPSGGLAMRELFF. The DNA of the CDR3 is TGTGCCAGCAGTTCCCCTAGCGGGGGCCTCGCGATGAGGGAGCTGTTTTTT.

The chain employs TRBV27 and TRBJ1-5; 7 bases line up with TRBD1. Trimming removed 1 base from V and 0 bases from J; junction bases left unmatched: 9. CDR1 is MNHEY and CDR2 is SMNVEV in the germline V gene (reference sequence). The CDR3 is 18 residues long. The DNA of the CDR3 is TGTGCCAGCAGTTTATTTGGGACAGCTAAGAATAGCAATCAGCCCCAGCATTTT. Its translation is CASSLFGTAKNSNQPQHF.

The CDR3 reads CASSRTGGASNYGYTF. DNA of the CDR3: TGTGCCAGCAGCCGGACAGGGGGCGCGTCGAACTATGGCTACACCTTC. The rearrangement joins TRBV14 to TRBJ1-2, with 11 bases lining up with TRBD1. Germline V CDR1 and CDR2: SGHDN, FVKESK. V dropped 4 bases and J dropped 2; count of bases not matched to a gene: 6. This CDR3 has 16 amino acids.

The J gene is TRBJ2-1, the V gene TRBV7-8; tentatively, D is TRBD1 (6 bases). V shed 4 bases and J shed 4 bases, with 8 bases lying between them. The germline V gene has CDR1 SGHVS and CDR2 FQNEAQ. This CDR3 is built from 13 residues. The CDR3 region is CASSSGAYNEQFF. Here the CDR3 DNA reads TGTGCCAGCAGCTCAGGGGCTTACAATGAGCAGTTCTTC.

The chain recombines TRBV7-3 with TRBJ1-1; 8 bases align to TRBD1. Germline lookup yields CDR1 SGHTA and CDR2 FQGTGA. The V gene end was trimmed by 3 bases and the J gene end by 1 base; junction bases not matched to a gene: 4. CDR3 length: 15 residues. In DNA form, the CDR3 reads TGTGCCAGCAGCTTGACAGGGACAGGGAACACTGAAGCTTTCTTT. Residues: CASSLTGTGNTEAFF.

The chain employs TRBV20-1 and TRBJ2-3; 8 positions match TRBD2. CDR1 is DFQATT, CDR2 SNEGSKA, per germline (reference sequence). This CDR3 spans 14 amino acids. The V and J ends lost 3 bases and 1 base, in that order; junction bases with no gene match: 3. CDR3 sequence (DNA): TGCAGTGCTAGTACAGCGGGGGGCACAGATACGCAGTATTTT. Protein: CSASTAGGTDTQYF.

V usage is TRBV30 and J usage is TRBJ1-6; D is perhaps TRBD1 (6 bases). Looked up from germline, CDR1 is GTSNPN and CDR2 is SVGIG (reference sequence). The CDR3 has 11 amino acids. Trimming left V 1 base short and J 14 bases short, with 9 bases between. Here the CDR3 DNA reads TGTGCCTGGAGTGCAGGGGCGGCCCTCCACTTT. The encoded protein is CAWSAGAALHF.

The rearrangement uses TRBV21-1 and TRBJ2-1; TRBD1 reflects the table's D call only, with no check against the DNA. TRBV21-1 is annotated as a pseudogene. The CDR3 is 16 residues long. In DNA, the CDR3 is TGTGCCAGCAGCAAATGTGTGAGACAGGGTAATGTTGAGCAGTTCTTC. As protein: CASSKCVRQGNVEQFF.

V is TRBV5-6 and J is TRBJ1-2; D unresolved. Per the germline V gene, CDR1 is SGHDT and CDR2 is YYEEEE. This CDR3 is built from 13 residues. V was cut by 5 bases and J by 8 bases, with 16 bases left in between. The CDR3 is CASSPGRSGGYTF. The DNA of the CDR3 is TGTGCCAGCAGTCCGGGAAGGTCGGGAGGCTACACCTTC.

This clone was observed a single time. The CDR3 DNA is TGTGCCAGTAGTATCACTAGCGGGGGGGCGGCAGATACGCAGTATTTT. Amino acid sequence: CASSITSGGAADTQYF. The chain uses TRBV19 and TRBJ2-3, with 13 bases fitting TRBD2. V gave up 3 bases and J gave up 4 bases; unmatched junction bases: 4. Germline V gene sequence: CDR1 LNHDA, CDR2 SQIVND (reference sequence). The length of the CDR3 is 16 residues. The full variable domain, with the rest looked up from reference TRBV19 and TRBJ2-3, is DGGITQSPKYLFRKEGQNVTLSCEQNLNHDAMYWYRQDPGQGLRLIYYSQIVNDFQKGDIAEGYSVSREKKESFPLTVTSAQKNPTAFYLCASSITSGGAADTQYFGPGTRLTVL.